These T cell receptor beta chains were read from a single sample in a study of radiation and T cells in renal cell carcinoma. Measured with immunoSEQ multiplex PCR; TCRdb has only the in-frame clones, and not every one. The repertoire has about 43,000 clones, 80% to 85% of them found once; the top ten carry about 26%. Specimen: blood, collected from a patient whose treatment included radiotherapy and nephrectomy. These receptors were taken from a woman in her 70s with renal cell carcinoma. The CDR3 runs from the conserved cysteine through the conserved F or W. Fields, in order: CDR3 DNA, CDR3 protein, clone size, D gene, J gene, V gene. A D gene is named only where the DNA matches it firmly. Clone size is not always given. Where it is, it says once, few, many or a class for expanded clones.

cdr3_nt: TGTGCCAGCAGAGGCCCCGGGGGCCCCTACGAGCAGTACTTC
cdr3_aa: CASRGPGGPYEQYF
clone_size: .
d_call: .
j_call: TRBJ2-7
v_call: TRBV27

cdr3_nt: TGTGCCAGCAGCTCAGACAGGGATCAGCCCCAGCATTTT
cdr3_aa: CASSSDRDQPQHF
clone_size: .
d_call: TRBD1
j_call: TRBJ1-5
v_call: TRBV7-2

cdr3_nt: TGTGCCAGCAGCTTTGGACAGGGGGCCTACACTGAAGCTTTCTTT
cdr3_aa: CASSFGQGAYTEAFF
clone_size: .
d_call: TRBD1
j_call: TRBJ1-1
v_call: TRBV7-9

cdr3_nt: TGTGCCAGCAGTTTGAGAGGGATAATGGGCACTGAAGCTTTCTTT
cdr3_aa: CASSLRGIMGTEAFF
clone_size: few
d_call: .
j_call: TRBJ1-1
v_call: TRBV27

cdr3_nt: TGTGCCAGCAGTGAGATTGGCAGGGCAGGATATGGCTACACCTTC
cdr3_aa: CASSEIGRAGYGYTF
clone_size: .
d_call: .
j_call: TRBJ1-2
v_call: TRBV6-1

cdr3_nt: TGTGCCAGCAGCTTACTGTCTAGGGATTCGGAGACCCAGTACTTC
cdr3_aa: CASSLLSRDSETQYF
clone_size: .
d_call: .
j_call: TRBJ2-5
v_call: TRBV7-9

cdr3_nt: TGTGCCAGCAGCCGTGGAACTCTTGACGAGCAGTACTTC
cdr3_aa: CASSRGTLDEQYF
clone_size: .
d_call: .
j_call: TRBJ2-7
v_call: TRBV7-2

cdr3_nt: TGTGCCAGCAGCTTGGAAGGGGCAGGGGGATATTTGGACACTGAAGCTTTCTTT
cdr3_aa: CASSLEGAGGYLDTEAFF
clone_size: .
d_call: TRBD1
j_call: TRBJ1-1
v_call: TRBV5-6

cdr3_nt: TGTGCCAGCAGCCCAAACGGTCGGACGCAGGAGCAGTACTTC
cdr3_aa: CASSPNGRTQEQYF
clone_size: .
d_call: .
j_call: TRBJ2-7
v_call: TRBV6-5

cdr3_nt: TGTGCCTGGAGGGGCGGGCCCATGGACAATGAGCAGTTCTTC
cdr3_aa: CAWRGGPMDNEQFF
clone_size: .
d_call: .
j_call: TRBJ2-1
v_call: TRBV30

cdr3_nt: TGCAGCGTCCGGACGGTGAACACTGAAGCTTTCTTT
cdr3_aa: CSVRTVNTEAFF
clone_size: .
d_call: .
j_call: TRBJ1-1
v_call: TRBV29-1

cdr3_nt: TGCGCCAGCAGCTTGGGCAGGGGGCAAGGTGAAGCTTTCTTT
cdr3_aa: CASSLGRGQGEAFF
clone_size: .
d_call: TRBD1
j_call: TRBJ1-1
v_call: TRBV5-1

cdr3_nt: TGTGCCATCAGTGAGTCGGAGGTCTACGAGCAGTACTTC
cdr3_aa: CAISESEVYEQYF
clone_size: .
d_call: .
j_call: TRBJ2-7
v_call: TRBV10-3

cdr3_nt: TGTGCCAGTAGTATAGGGCAGCGCGCGACTTTCTTT
cdr3_aa: CASSIGQRATFF
clone_size: .
d_call: .
j_call: TRBJ1-1
v_call: TRBV19

cdr3_nt: TGTGCCAGCAGCTTGGCCGGAGGTCGTCCCTACGAGCAGTACTTC
cdr3_aa: CASSLAGGRPYEQYF
clone_size: few
d_call: .
j_call: TRBJ2-7
v_call: TRBV5-4

cdr3_nt: TGTGCCAGCAGCTCCGAGGGAATCTCTGGAAACACCATATATTTT
cdr3_aa: CASSSEGISGNTIYF
clone_size: once
d_call: .
j_call: TRBJ1-3
v_call: TRBV5-5

cdr3_nt: TGTGCCAGCAGCGCAGGGGTGGGTGAAAAACTGTTTTTT
cdr3_aa: CASSAGVGEKLFF
clone_size: .
d_call: .
j_call: TRBJ1-4
v_call: TRBV7-2

cdr3_nt: TGTGCCCGTGGCGGCGACACTGAAGCTTTCTTT
cdr3_aa: CARGGDTEAFF
clone_size: few
d_call: .
j_call: TRBJ1-1
v_call: TRBV7-7

cdr3_nt: TGTGCCAGCAGCGTAGTCCTAGCGGGAATAGAGACCCAGTACTTC
cdr3_aa: CASSVVLAGIETQYF
clone_size: once
d_call: TRBD2
j_call: TRBJ2-5
v_call: TRBV9

cdr3_nt: TGTGCCAGTAGTATAGATTTTGGACAGGGGGTCCCGGCGGGTCACACAGATACGCAGTATTTT
cdr3_aa: CASSIDFGQGVPAGHTDTQYF
clone_size: .
d_call: TRBD1
j_call: TRBJ2-3
v_call: TRBV19

cdr3_nt: TGTGCCAGTAGTATTATGGCAGGGAGACAGCCCCAGCATTTT
cdr3_aa: CASSIMAGRQPQHF
clone_size: .
d_call: .
j_call: TRBJ1-5
v_call: TRBV19

cdr3_nt: TGTGCCAGCAGCCAGGCCGGGGACCAAGAGACCCAGTACTTC
cdr3_aa: CASSQAGDQETQYF
clone_size: .
d_call: .
j_call: TRBJ2-5
v_call: TRBV11-1

cdr3_nt: TGTGCCAGCTCACCTTCCGGGACAGGGGCCTTTGAAGCTTTCTTT
cdr3_aa: CASSPSGTGAFEAFF
clone_size: .
d_call: TRBD1
j_call: TRBJ1-1
v_call: TRBV18

cdr3_nt: TGTGCCAGTAGTACAGGCTGGGGGGATACGCAGTATTTT
cdr3_aa: CASSTGWGDTQYF
clone_size: .
d_call: .
j_call: TRBJ2-3
v_call: TRBV19

cdr3_nt: TGTGCCAGCAGCTTTGTGATGGGGGCGGGAGATACGCAGTATTTT
cdr3_aa: CASSFVMGAGDTQYF
clone_size: few
d_call: .
j_call: TRBJ2-3
v_call: TRBV11-2

cdr3_nt: TGCGCCAGCGCCGCGGGGGGCCTTTATGGTACGCAGTATTTT
cdr3_aa: CASAAGGLYGTQYF
clone_size: .
d_call: TRBD2
j_call: TRBJ2-3
v_call: TRBV5-1

cdr3_nt: TGTGCCAGTAGTACCGGACAGCGAGGGGAGCAGTACTTC
cdr3_aa: CASSTGQRGEQYF
clone_size: .
d_call: .
j_call: TRBJ2-7
v_call: TRBV19

cdr3_nt: TGTGCCAGCAGCTTATGGGGCAGGGGGGACTATGGCTACACCTTC
cdr3_aa: CASSLWGRGDYGYTF
clone_size: .
d_call: TRBD1
j_call: TRBJ1-2
v_call: TRBV7-2

cdr3_nt: TGTGCCAGCAGCTTAGCTCCGACTAGCGGGAGGAATGAGCAGTTCTTC
cdr3_aa: CASSLAPTSGRNEQFF
clone_size: once
d_call: TRBD2
j_call: TRBJ2-1
v_call: TRBV7-2

cdr3_nt: TGTGCCATCACCCCGGGACAATCGAACACCGGGGAGCTGTTTTTT
cdr3_aa: CAITPGQSNTGELFF
clone_size: .
d_call: .
j_call: TRBJ2-2
v_call: TRBV10-3

cdr3_nt: TGCGCCAGCAGTGAGCGACTAGCGGGGAACAATGAGCAGTTCTTC
cdr3_aa: CASSERLAGNNEQFF
clone_size: .
d_call: TRBD2
j_call: TRBJ2-1
v_call: TRBV10-2

cdr3_nt: TGTGCCAGCTCCACTCGGGTTGTGCCCCAGGCCGGGGAGCTGTTTTTT
cdr3_aa: CASSTRVVPQAGELFF
clone_size: once
d_call: .
j_call: TRBJ2-2
v_call: TRBV18

cdr3_nt: TGTGCCAGCAGCTTGTATCTAGGACTAGGGGCCAATGAGCAGTTCTTC
cdr3_aa: CASSLYLGLGANEQFF
clone_size: .
d_call: TRBD2
j_call: TRBJ2-1
v_call: TRBV5-4

cdr3_nt: TGTGCCAGCAGTTACGGACAGGGAAGTCAAAACATTCAGTACTTC
cdr3_aa: CASSYGQGSQNIQYF
clone_size: .
d_call: TRBD1
j_call: TRBJ2-4
v_call: TRBV6-5

cdr3_nt: TGTGCCTGGATCCTAGGGGTCGGGAATGCTTACAATGAGCAGTTCTTC
cdr3_aa: CAWILGVGNAYNEQFF
clone_size: .
d_call: .
j_call: TRBJ2-1
v_call: TRBV30

cdr3_nt: TGTGCCAGCAGCCCACATTTTAGGGAAGGAACTGAAGCTTTCTTT
cdr3_aa: CASSPHFREGTEAFF
clone_size: .
d_call: .
j_call: TRBJ1-1
v_call: TRBV9

cdr3_nt: TGTGCCAGCAGCCCCCGCAGGGCCGGGCAAAAACTGTTTTTT
cdr3_aa: CASSPRRAGQKLFF
clone_size: once
d_call: .
j_call: TRBJ1-4
v_call: TRBV7-2

cdr3_nt: TGCGCCAGCAGCTCGGGACAGGGGACCCAAGAGACCCAGTACTTC
cdr3_aa: CASSSGQGTQETQYF
clone_size: .
d_call: TRBD1
j_call: TRBJ2-5
v_call: TRBV5-1

cdr3_nt: TGTGCCATCGGGGGGTCTGTGAGAGAGCAGTTCTTC
cdr3_aa: CAIGGSVREQFF
clone_size: .
d_call: TRBD2
j_call: TRBJ2-1
v_call: TRBV6-1